This T cell receptor (beta chain) is drawn from a study of CD8 T cells in Susac syndrome. V shed 8 bases and J 4 bases; nucleotides not matched to a gene: 10. This CDR3 spans 16 amino acids. The V gene's germline CDR1 is KGHDR and CDR2 SFDVKD. The authors reverse transcribed roughly 0.5 to 1 ug RNA with random hexamers. TCRdb recomputed calls from the immunoSEQ multiplex PCR reads with MiXCR, one row per CDR3 protein. The data hold tens of thousands of distinct CDR3 sequences, with about 94% observed a single time. Sequencing was carried out using CD8+ T cells from PBMCs. This clonotype originated in a human donor with multiple sclerosis. The chain links TRBV24-1 to TRBJ2-5, with 12 bases aligning to TRBD2. The CDR3 DNA reads as TGTGCCACCACCCCTTTGACTAGCGGGGGCTCAGAGACCCAGTACTTC. Protein sequence: CATTPLTSGGSETQYF.